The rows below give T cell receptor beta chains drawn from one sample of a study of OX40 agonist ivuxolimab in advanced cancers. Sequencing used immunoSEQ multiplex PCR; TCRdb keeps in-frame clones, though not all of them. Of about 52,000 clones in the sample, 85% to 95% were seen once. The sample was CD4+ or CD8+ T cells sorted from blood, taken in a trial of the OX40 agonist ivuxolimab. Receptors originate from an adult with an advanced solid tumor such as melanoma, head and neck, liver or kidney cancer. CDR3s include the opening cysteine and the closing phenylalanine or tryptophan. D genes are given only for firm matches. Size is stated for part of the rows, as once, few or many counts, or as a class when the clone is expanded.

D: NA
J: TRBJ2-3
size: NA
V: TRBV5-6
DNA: TGTGCCAGCAGCTTGGGACAGATAGAGGCAGATACGCAGTATTTT
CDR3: CASSLGQIEADTQYF

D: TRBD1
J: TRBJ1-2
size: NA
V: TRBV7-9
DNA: TGTGCCAGCAGCTTAGGGACAGGGTGGACCTATGGCTACACCTTC
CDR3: CASSLGTGWTYGYTF

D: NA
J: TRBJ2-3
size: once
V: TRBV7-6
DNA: TGTGCCAGCAGCCCCACACTCCTAGCGACAGATACGCAGTATTTT
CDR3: CASSPTLLATDTQYF

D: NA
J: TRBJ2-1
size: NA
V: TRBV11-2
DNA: TGTGCCAGCAGCACAGAGAGCTCCTATAATGAGCAGTTCTTC
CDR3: CASSTESSYNEQFF

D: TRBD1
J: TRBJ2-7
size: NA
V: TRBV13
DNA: TGTGCCAGCAGCTTAGTGGACAGGGGGGCCTACGAGCAGTACTTC
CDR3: CASSLVDRGAYEQYF

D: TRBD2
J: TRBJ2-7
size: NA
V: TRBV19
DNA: TGTGCCAGTAGTTGGCTAGCGGGAGACCCCTACGAGCAGTACTTC
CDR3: CASSWLAGDPYEQYF

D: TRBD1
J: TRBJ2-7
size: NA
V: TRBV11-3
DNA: TGTGCCAGCAGCTTGCTCACAGGGGGCGAGCAGTACTTC
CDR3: CASSLLTGGEQYF

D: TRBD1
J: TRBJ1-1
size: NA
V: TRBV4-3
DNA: TGCGCCAGCAGAACAGGGGTGGCGGGGACTGAAGCTTTCTTT
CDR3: CASRTGVAGTEAFF

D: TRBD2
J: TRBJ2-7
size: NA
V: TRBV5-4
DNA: TGTGCCAGCAGCTGGGGACTAGCGGGACTTTCCTACGAGCAGTACTTC
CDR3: CASSWGLAGLSYEQYF

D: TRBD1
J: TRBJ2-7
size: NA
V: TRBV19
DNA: TGTGCCAGTACCTCCGGGACAGGGGATTACGAGCAGTACTTC
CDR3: CASTSGTGDYEQYF

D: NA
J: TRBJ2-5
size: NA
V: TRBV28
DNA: TGTGCCAGCAGTTCCCCACTGGCGGAAGAGACCCAGTACTTC
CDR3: CASSSPLAEETQYF

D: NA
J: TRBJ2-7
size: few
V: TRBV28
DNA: TGTGCCAGCAGTATGGTACATGGGGTCGAGCAGTACTTC
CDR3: CASSMVHGVEQYF

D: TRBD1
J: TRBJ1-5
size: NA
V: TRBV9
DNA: TGTGCCAGCAGCGTAGGGACAGGGCCGGGGAATCAGCCCCAGCATTTT
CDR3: CASSVGTGPGNQPQHF

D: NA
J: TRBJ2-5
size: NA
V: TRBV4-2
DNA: TGTGCCAGCAGCCAAGAGAGTACGGGAGAAGGACTGCAAGAGACCCAGTACTTC
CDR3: CASSQESTGEGLQETQYF

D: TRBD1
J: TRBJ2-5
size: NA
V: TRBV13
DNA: TGTGCCAGCAGCTTAAATCAGGGGGTTGTAAGGACCCAGTACTTC
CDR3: CASSLNQGVVRTQYF

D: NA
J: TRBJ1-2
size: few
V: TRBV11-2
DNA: TGTGCCAGCAGCCCACGCCCGGGACGGGGGAGTGAAGGCTACACCTTC
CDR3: CASSPRPGRGSEGYTF

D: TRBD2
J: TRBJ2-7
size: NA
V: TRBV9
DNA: TGTGCCAGCAGCCCCCGGGGGGACTCCTTCTACGAGCAGTACTTC
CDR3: CASSPRGDSFYEQYF